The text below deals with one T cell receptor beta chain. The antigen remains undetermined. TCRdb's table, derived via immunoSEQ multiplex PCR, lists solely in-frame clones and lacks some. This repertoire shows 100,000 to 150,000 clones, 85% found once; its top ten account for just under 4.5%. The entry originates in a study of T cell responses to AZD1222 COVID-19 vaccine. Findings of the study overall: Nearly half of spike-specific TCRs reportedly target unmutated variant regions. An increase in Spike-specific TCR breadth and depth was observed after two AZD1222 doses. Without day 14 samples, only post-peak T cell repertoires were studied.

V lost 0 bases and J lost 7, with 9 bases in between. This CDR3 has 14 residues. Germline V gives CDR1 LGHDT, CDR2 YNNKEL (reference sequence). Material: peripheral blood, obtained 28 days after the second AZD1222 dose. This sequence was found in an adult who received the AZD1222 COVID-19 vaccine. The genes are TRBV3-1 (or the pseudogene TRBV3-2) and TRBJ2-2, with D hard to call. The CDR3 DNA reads TGTGCCAGCAGCCAAGACGGCTTGGGCGGGGAGCTGTTTTTT. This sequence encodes CASSQDGLGGELFF.